Below, 27 T cell receptor beta chains from the same sample are listed, as sequenced in a study of T-cell reconstitution after alpha-beta-depleted transplantation in children (dated by TCRdb to the mid-2010s). Libraries were constructed by PCR. TCRdb lists the instrument as Illumina HiSeq 2500. To normalize quantification of the TCRbeta repertoire, the TCR libraries were built with molecular barcoding that relied on unique molecular identifiers. TCRdb cleaned the public reads at Q25 with fastp, built clones with MiXCR and kept in-frame beta chains. Rows with one shared CDR3 protein collapse into an entry with the most common genes and DNA. This sample holds fewer than 700,000 distinct CDR3 sequences; more than 20% were observed only once. The ten largest clonotypes hold 13% to 15% of the sample. This specimen's treatment or condition label, per the study, means: allogeneic hematopoietic cell transplantation with graft depleted of TCRalphabeta T cells and CD19 B cells.

The sequenced sample was PBMCs, mostly from graft donor cells, obtained 360 days after TCRalphabeta/CD19-depleted stem cell transplant. The receptor source for this set is a boy younger than two who had a stem cell transplant for acute myeloid leukemia, so the T cells may come from the graft donor.

The chain combines TRBV10-1 with TRBJ2-1; 11 bases match TRBD2. V trimming: 5 bases; J trimming: 0 bases; junction bases outside the gene matches: 3. CDR3 length: 16 residues. Germline CDR1 WNHNN, CDR2 SYGVQD (reference sequence). The chain's CDR3 is CASSSSGGPSYNEQFF. The CDR3, as DNA: TGCGCCAGCAGTTCTAGCGGGGGGCCCTCCTACAATGAGCAGTTCTTC.

Notes on this clonotype: The CDR3 carries no conserved terminal phenylalanine or tryptophan, so it likely arises from a read error. The chain carries TRBV6-1 and TRBJ1-2; TRBD1 is a possible D gene (6 bases). V dropped 6 bases and J dropped 8 bases, with 16 bases sitting between them. The CDR3 is 13 amino acids. CDR1 is MNHNS, CDR2 SASEGT, per germline. This CDR3 is CASSSDRSTGYTS. The CDR3 DNA sequence: TGTGCCAGCAGCTCTGACAGGTCCACGGGCTACACCTCC.

This clonotype occurred a few times. This sequence joins TRBV5-1 and TRBJ2-3; D uncertain. This CDR3 region has 15 residues. Between the trimmed V and J ends, which lost 4 bases and 8 bases, there was a span of 20 bases. The germline V gene has CDR1 SGHRS and CDR2 YFSETQ. In DNA form, the CDR3 reads TGCGCCAGCAGCACCGACGAGAAAACCCCCGGTACGCAGTATTTT. Its translation is CASSTDEKTPGTQYF.

As to this clonotype: It may be a read error: a sequence one base away is much more abundant. This CDR3 fails to terminate in the conserved phenylalanine or tryptophan, so it likely reflects a read error. The gene calls are TRBV20-1 and TRBJ1-3; D call uncertain. This CDR3 contains 15 residues. In germline, CDR1 is DFQATT, CDR2 SNEGSKA (reference sequence). V was pared by 1 base and J by 0 bases, with 10 bases between. CDR3 nucleotides: TGCAGTGCTAGAGTGGACGGACTCTCTGGAAACACCATATATGTT. Translated: CSARVDGLSGNTIYV.

The J gene is TRBJ2-6, the V gene TRBV6-2 or TRBV6-3, with 13 bases aligning to TRBD2. J gave up 2 bases and V 2 bases, and 15 bases lay outside the gene matches. The CDR3 length is 22 residues. CDR1 MNHEY and CDR2 SVGEGT come from the germline V gene. The CDR3 bases are TGTGCCAGCAGTTACCCATTCCATACTACTAGCGGGGGGGCCCCTGGGGCCAACGTCCTGACTTTC. It translates to CASSYPFHTTSGGAPGANVLTF.

The sample holds a few counts of this clonotype. This chain connects TRBV7-2 to TRBJ2-2; tentatively, D is TRBD2 (6 bases). In germline, CDR1 is SGHTA, CDR2 FQGNSA. This CDR3 spans 17 amino acids. The V end was cut by 2 bases, the J end by 1 base, with 14 bases between. In nucleotides, the CDR3 is TGTGCCAGCAGCTTAAACAGGCCAGCGGGGAACACCGGGGAGCTGTTTTTT. Translating gives CASSLNRPAGNTGELFF.

V is TRBV5-1 and J is TRBJ2-5; 8 bases line up with TRBD1. CDR3 length: 15 residues. Germline values: CDR1 SGHRS, CDR2 YFSETQ. Germline trimming cut 3 bases from V and 4 bases from J; bases unmatched to any gene: 8. CDR3 nucleotide sequence: TGCGCCAGCAGCTCTAGAGGACAGGGTGGAGAGACCCAGTACTTC. Its translation is CASSSRGQGGETQYF.

V gene TRBV25-1 combines with J gene TRBJ1-6; D is perhaps TRBD1 (6 bases). The V end lost 1 base, the J end lost 9 bases, and 10 bases lay between the germline ends. The V gene's germline CDR1 is MGHDK and CDR2 SYGVNS. The length of the CDR3 is 14 residues. The CDR3 loop is CASSEWTAISPLHF. CDR3 DNA sequence: TGTGCCAGCAGTGAATGGACAGCGATTTCACCCCTCCACTTT.

In this sample, this clonotype turned up many times. The chain uses TRBV20-1 and TRBJ2-1, with 9 bases that match TRBD2. With 1 base clipped from V and 7 bases from J, the junction kept 8 bases outside the gene matches. The germline gives CDR1 DFQATT, CDR2 SNEGSKA (reference sequence). This CDR3 has 15 amino acids. CDR3 region: CSARATAGGINEQFF. CDR3 nucleotides: TGCAGTGCTAGAGCTACAGCGGGGGGAATAAATGAGCAGTTCTTC.

This clonotype was counted many times. This chain links TRBV6-2 or TRBV6-3 with TRBJ2-7; D possibly uses TRBD1 or TRBD2 (5 bases each). The CDR3 loop spans 17 amino acids. V lost 6 bases and J 4 bases, leaving 25 bases between the germline ends. Germline CDR1 reads MNHEY; CDR2 reads SVGEGT. This CDR3 reads CASSRPGQGPRPYEQYF. CDR3 nucleotides: TGTGCCAGCAGCCGACCGGGCCAGGGACCAAGGCCTTACGAGCAGTACTTC.

The gene calls are TRBV15 and TRBJ1-4; 8 nucleotides match TRBD1. The CDR3 runs to 15 residues. The germline V gene encodes CDR1 LNHNV and CDR2 YYDKDF (reference sequence). V lost 0 bases and J lost 9; bases outside the gene matches: 6. The CDR3 DNA follows: TGTGCCACCAGCAGAGATCAAGGACAGGGTAAAAAACTGTTTTTT. Amino acids: CATSRDQGQGKKLFF.

V and J are TRBV20-1 and TRBJ2-3; possible D gene TRBD1, 5 bases. The DNA matches TRBJ1-5 better at its end, which makes the J call doubtful. The CDR3 runs to 16 residues. Germline V lookup: CDR1 DFQATT, CDR2 SNEGSKA (reference sequence). The CDR3 protein is CSAWIPGRSAQDTQHF. CDR3 sequence (DNA): TGCAGTGCGTGGATTCCGGGGCGAAGCGCCCAAGATACGCAGCATTTT.

CDR3 nucleotides: TGTGCCAGCAATTTAGACAGCTGCAACGTCCTGACTTTC. It specifies CASNLDSCNVLTF. The chain uses TRBV7-2 and TRBJ2-6; TRBD1 might be the D (5 bases). CDR3 length equals 13 residues. The germline V gene has CDR1 SGHTA and CDR2 FQGNSA. The V gene lost 7 bases and the J gene lost 9 bases, with 13 bases spanning the gap.

This clonotype was found a few times. This chain links TRBV24-1 with TRBJ2-1; 10 bases line up with TRBD1. Germline V gives CDR1 KGHDR, CDR2 SFDVKD. The CDR3 contains 16 residues. The V segment lost 0 bases and the J segment 8 bases; nucleotides outside the gene matches: 6. The CDR3 loop is CATSDLTDRGVHEQFF. CDR3 nucleotide sequence: TGTGCCACCAGTGATTTGACGGACAGGGGGGTCCATGAGCAGTTCTTC.

J is TRBJ1-5 and V is TRBV7-2; no definite D call. CDR3 length equals 15 residues. Germline-derived CDR1 and CDR2 are SGHTA and FQGNSA. The germline V and J ends were trimmed by 0 bases and 6 bases, with 12 bases remaining between them. The CDR3 region is CASSLAVQAGQPQHF. CDR3 bases: TGTGCCAGCAGCTTAGCGGTGCAGGCGGGTCAGCCCCAGCATTTT.

Concerning this clonotype: A single base separates this from a much larger clone, so it may be a read error. V is TRBV29-1 and J is TRBJ2-5; tentative D call: TRBD1 (5 bases). The CDR3 extends over 13 amino acids. CDR1 and CDR2 (germline): SQVTM, ANQGSEA. V lost 5 bases, J lost 0 bases, and 10 bases lay in between. CDR3 sequence reads: CSVPRQYQETQYF. The CDR3 DNA sequence: TGCAGCGTTCCGAGACAGTACCAAGAGACCCAGTACTTC.

Only a few counts were recorded for this clonotype. The V call is TRBV6-5, the J call TRBJ1-6; 7 bases agree with TRBD1. CDR1 MNHEY and CDR2 SVGAGI come from the germline V gene. The CDR3 length is 12 residues. Germline trimming cut 9 bases from V and 13 bases from J; bases unmatched to any gene: 9. CDR3 in amino acids: CASRQGASPLHF. The CDR3 DNA reads as TGTGCCAGTAGACAGGGAGCCTCCCCCCTCCACTTT.

This clonotype was counted many times. The chain uses TRBV5-1 and TRBJ1-2; the D is unclear. V lost 4 bases and J lost 6, with 16 bases in between. Per germline, CDR1 SGHRS and CDR2 YFSETQ. This CDR3 is 14 amino acids long. The CDR3 nucleotides read TGCGCCAGCAGCCCTACATCGCAGAAGGATGGCTACACCTTC. Encoded protein: CASSPTSQKDGYTF.

This clonotype was seen ten or more times. The chain has TRBV5-1 and TRBJ2-6; 7 bases align to TRBD1. V gave up 4 bases and J gave up 1 base; unmatched junction bases: 11. This CDR3 is 18 amino acids long. CDR1 SGHRS and CDR2 YFSETQ come from the germline V gene. Here the CDR3 reads CASSPRTGGVSGANVLTF. The CDR3 DNA follows: TGCGCCAGCAGCCCGAGGACAGGAGGAGTTTCTGGGGCCAACGTCCTGACTTTC.

This clonotype was found many times. The chain joins TRBV29-1 to TRBJ2-5, with 7 bases fitting TRBD1. The CDR3 totals 14 residues. Germline V gives CDR1 SQVTM, CDR2 ANQGSEA. J lost 2 bases, V lost 0 bases, and 3 bases had no gene match. CDR3 in amino acids: CSVEDWDSQETQYF. The CDR3 bases are TGCAGCGTTGAAGATTGGGACAGTCAAGAGACCCAGTACTTC.

The table lists this clonotype with many counts. The chain links TRBV29-1 to TRBJ2-1; possibly TRBD1 for D (5 bases). The germline V and J ends were trimmed by 6 bases and 1 base, with 10 bases remaining between them. Germline CDR1 and CDR2: SQVTM and ANQGSEA. CDR3 length equals 13 residues. The CDR3 nucleotides are TGCAGCGTACGACAGATGTCCTACAATGAGCAGTTCTTC. It is translated as CSVRQMSYNEQFF.

This clonotype was recorded many times. The chain couples TRBV28 to TRBJ2-1, with D maybe TRBD1 (6 bases). The CDR3 extends over 13 amino acids. Germline lookup yields CDR1 MDHEN and CDR2 SYDVKM. V shed 3 bases and J shed 10 bases, with 13 bases lying between them. CDR3 loop: CASSFHRVEEQFF. Written as DNA, the CDR3 is TGTGCCAGCAGTTTCCACAGGGTGGAGGAGCAGTTCTTC. Filled out from reference TRBV28 and TRBJ2-1, the complete variable domain reads DVKVTQSSRYLVKRTGEKVFLECVQDMDHENMFWYRQDPGLGLRLIYFSYDVKMKEKGDIPEGYSVSREKKERFSLILESASTNQTSMYLCASSFHRVEEQFFGPGTRLTVL.

A few counts support this clonotype. The chain joins TRBV20-1 to TRBJ2-1, with 8 bases that match TRBD1. The germline V gene encodes CDR1 DFQATT and CDR2 SNEGSKA (reference sequence). V trimming: 6 bases; J trimming: 8 bases; junction bases outside the gene matches: 15. The CDR3 sequence is 15 residues long. The CDR3 coding sequence is TGCAGTGCCGGGATGGACAGGGATCCCTGGGATGAGCAGTTCTTC. Its protein is CSAGMDRDPWDEQFF.

The chain recombines TRBV12-3 or TRBV12-4 with TRBJ2-5; 15 positions match TRBD2. CDR3 length: 16 amino acids. Losses at the gene ends were 4 bases for V and 4 bases for J; bases not matched to a gene: 4. The CDR3 DNA reads as TGTGCCAGCAGTTGGACTAGCGGGGGGGCAGCAGAGACCCAGTACTTC. Translation: CASSWTSGGAAETQYF.

This clonotype appeared many times. The V call is TRBV15, the J call TRBJ2-7, with 7 bases aligning to TRBD1. V gave up 0 bases and J gave up 2 bases; unmatched junction bases: 4. Germline-derived CDR1 and CDR2 are LNHNV and YYDKDF (reference sequence). The CDR3 is 15 amino acids. CDR3 sequence (DNA): TGTGCCACCAGCAGAGACCCGGACAGGACCTACGAGCAGTACTTC. Translated: CATSRDPDRTYEQYF.

This clonotype was observed many times. The V call is TRBV18, the J call TRBJ1-1; maybe TRBD1 (5 bases). CDR1 and CDR2 (germline): KGHSH, LQKENI. V was trimmed by 10 bases and J by 0 bases, leaving 15 bases between them. The CDR3 is 14 amino acids. CDR3 amino acids: CATLSGQLNTEAFF. CDR3 sequence (DNA): TGTGCCACCCTTTCAGGGCAACTGAACACTGAAGCTTTCTTT.

This clonotype was picked up many times. The rearrangement joins TRBV6-1 to TRBJ2-1; the match to TRBD1 covers 7 bases. With V trimmed by 5 bases and J by 4 bases, 17 bases remained unmatched. This CDR3 is built from 18 residues. Germline V gene sequence: CDR1 MNHNS, CDR2 SASEGT. The CDR3 spells CASSPEATGDRVYNEQFF. CDR3 bases: TGTGCCAGCAGTCCCGAAGCTACCGGTGACAGGGTTTACAATGAGCAGTTCTTC.